Given below is one T cell receptor beta chain in context. The antigen is undetermined. The data belong to a study of Graves' ophthalmopathy and Graves' hyperthyroidism. The authors amplified TCR beta CDR3 regions, and they did so from RNA transcripts for repertoire sequencing. The first-round RT-PCR employed HTBI primers together with the Qiagen OneStep RT-PCR kit. A multiplex PCR was then performed as the second round. TCRdb ran MiXCR on the multiplex PCR reads and lists one entry per CDR3 protein. The sample holds around 1.1 million distinct CDR3 sequences, approximately 35% seen once. Overall study results and limits: Blood also carried most expanded thyroid clonotypes exceeding 0.001 frequency. A classifier, a 13-signature model, separated ophthalmopathy from stable hyperthyroidism with 87.88% sensitivity and 65% to 83% specificity.

Other autoimmune diseases, uncontrolled infections, pregnancy and lactation each led to patient exclusion. Symptoms, serum thyroxine and TRAb, thyroid ultrasound, and orbital computed tomography formed the diagnostic basis. The CDR3 is 15 residues long. Per the germline V gene, CDR1 is SEHNR and CDR2 is FQNEAQ (reference sequence). J lost 4 bases, V lost 5 bases, and 9 bases had no gene match. This sequence originates from an adult man with Graves' hyperthyroidism. Input material: peripheral blood or thyroid tissue (not recorded which). V and J are TRBV7-9 and TRBJ1-2, with 8 positions matching TRBD1. CDR3 in amino acids: CASSPFPQGGYGYTF. The DNA for the CDR3 is TGTGCCAGCAGCCCCTTTCCACAGGGGGGCTATGGCTACACCTTC. Full variable domain (missing parts from reference TRBV7-9 and TRBJ1-2): DTGVSQNPRHKITKRGQNVTFRCDPISEHNRLYWYRQTLGQGPEFLTYFQNEAQLEKSRLLSDRFSAERPKGSFSTLEIQRTEQGDSAMYLCASSPFPQGGYGYTFGSGTRLTVV.